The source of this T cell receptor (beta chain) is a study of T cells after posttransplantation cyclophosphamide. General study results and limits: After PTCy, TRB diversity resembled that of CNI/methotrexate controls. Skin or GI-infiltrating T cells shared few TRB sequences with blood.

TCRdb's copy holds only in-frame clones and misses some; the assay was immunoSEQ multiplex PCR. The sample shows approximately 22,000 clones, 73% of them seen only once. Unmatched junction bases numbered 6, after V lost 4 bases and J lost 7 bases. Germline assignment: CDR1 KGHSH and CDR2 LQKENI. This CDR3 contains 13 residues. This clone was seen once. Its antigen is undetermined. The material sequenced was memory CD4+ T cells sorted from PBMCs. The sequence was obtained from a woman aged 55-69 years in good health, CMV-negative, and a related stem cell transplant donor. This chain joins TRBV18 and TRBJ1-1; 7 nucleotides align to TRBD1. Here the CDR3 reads CASSLDRDSEAFF. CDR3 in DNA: TGTGCCAGCTCACTCGACAGGGACAGTGAAGCTTTCTTT.